The rows below give T cell receptor beta chains drawn from one sample of a study of T cell changes during pregnancy in multiple sclerosis. Produced via immunoSEQ multiplex PCR; TCRdb's table is partial and in-frame only. Here the sample spans 55,000 to 65,000 clones, approximately 92% being singletons. The specimen comprised CD4+ T cells from peripheral blood mononuclear cells, sampled before pregnancy. The origin of the receptors is a female donor with multiple sclerosis, enrolled in a pregnancy study. Both conserved end residues are part of each CDR3. A D gene is named only where the DNA matches it firmly. Rows give clone size only sometimes, using once, few, many, or a class for an expanded clone.

d_call	clone_size	j_call	v_call	cdr3_aa	cdr3_nt
.	.	TRBJ2-1	TRBV21-1	CASSKNRGPYNEQFF	TGTGCCAGCAGCAAGAACAGGGGGCCCTACAATGAGCAGTTCTTC
TRBD1	.	TRBJ1-4	TRBV15	CATSRERRGRRLNEKLFF	TGTGCCACCAGCAGAGAGCGGAGGGGGCGACGCTTAAATGAAAAACTGTTTTTT
.	.	TRBJ1-5	TRBV2	CASSVGVASNQPQHF	TGTGCCAGCAGTGTCGGAGTCGCTAGCAATCAGCCCCAGCATTTT
.	.	TRBJ2-1	TRBV19	CASSKSGRSSSYNEQFF	TGTGCCAGTAGTAAGTCAGGGCGAAGTAGCTCCTACAATGAGCAGTTCTTC
.	.	TRBJ2-1	TRBV5-1	CASSLERFSEQFF	TGCGCCAGCAGCTTGGAGAGGTTCAGTGAGCAGTTCTTC
TRBD1	.	TRBJ1-2	TRBV27	CASSLSWTGHYGYTF	TGTGCCAGCAGTTTATCTTGGACAGGGCACTATGGCTACACCTTC
.	.	TRBJ2-1	TRBV5-6	CASSHSGANPYNEQFF	TGTGCCAGCAGCCATTCAGGGGCGAACCCCTACAATGAGCAGTTCTTC
.	.	TRBJ2-3	TRBV19	CASSSRGLSTDTQYF	TGTGCCAGTAGTTCGCGGGGGCTTAGCACAGATACGCAGTATTTT
TRBD2	few	TRBJ2-3	TRBV19	CASSTSGSGIDTQYF	TGTGCCAGTAGTACTAGCGGGAGCGGTATAGATACGCAGTATTTT
TRBD2	.	TRBJ2-5	TRBV13	CASSLTGTSWETQYF	TGTGCCAGCAGCTTAACCGGGACTAGTTGGGAGACCCAGTACTTC
TRBD2	.	TRBJ2-3	TRBV5-8	CASSLPGTSGTDTQYF	TGTGCCAGCAGCCTACCCGGGACTAGCGGGACAGATACGCAGTATTTT
TRBD2	.	TRBJ2-1	TRBV13	CASSTWRERGFSYNEQFF	TGTGCCAGCAGCACCTGGCGGGAGCGGGGTTTCTCCTATAATGAGCAGTTCTTC
.	.	TRBJ1-2	TRBV7-6	CASSLGTTNYGYTF	TGTGCCAGCAGCTTAGGGACTACTAACTATGGCTACACCTTC
TRBD2	.	TRBJ2-7	TRBV5-1	CASSLELAGSEQYF	TGCGCCAGCAGCTTGGAACTAGCGGGATCCGAGCAGTACTTC
.	.	TRBJ2-5	TRBV18	CASSPRGVIGGQETQYF	TGTGCCAGCTCACCACGAGGAGTGATAGGGGGCCAAGAGACCCAGTACTTC
.	.	TRBJ2-1	TRBV4-2	CASGASGRNEQFF	TGTGCCAGCGGGGCCTCGGGGAGGAATGAGCAGTTCTTC
TRBD2	.	TRBJ2-5	TRBV2	CAVGGAGGPTYQETQYF	TGTGCCGTGGGAGGAGCGGGAGGCCCCACGTACCAAGAGACCCAGTACTTC
TRBD1	.	TRBJ1-1	TRBV6-6	CASSYSGTANTEAFF	TGTGCCAGCAGTTACTCGGGGACAGCGAACACTGAAGCTTTCTTT
.	.	TRBJ1-1	TRBV5-1	CASSSSGVVKNTEAFF	TGCGCCAGCAGCTCCTCAGGGGTTGTAAAGAACACTGAAGCTTTCTTT
.	.	TRBJ1-4	TRBV5-8	CASSLGHSEKLFF	TGTGCCAGCAGCTTGGGACATTCCGAAAAACTGTTTTTT
.	.	TRBJ2-1	TRBV11-1	CASSPSMTRSEQFF	TGTGCCAGCAGCCCATCAATGACCCGGAGTGAGCAGTTCTTC
.	.	TRBJ2-7	TRBV21-1	CASSKVNSWYEQYF	TGTGCCAGCAGCAAAGTAAATAGCTGGTACGAGCAGTACTTC
TRBD2	.	TRBJ2-7	TRBV5-1	CASSLQTSGSSEQYF	TGCGCCAGCAGCTTGCAGACTAGCGGGAGTAGCGAGCAGTACTTC
TRBD2	.	TRBJ2-3	TRBV29-1	CSVKGTITDTQYF	TGCAGCGTTAAAGGGACTATCACAGATACGCAGTATTTT
.	.	TRBJ1-5	TRBV6-1	CASSGRPGSNQPQHF	TGTGCCAGCAGCGGGAGGCCGGGGTCCAATCAGCCCCAGCATTTT
TRBD1	.	TRBJ2-2	TRBV6-5	CASKYRTGGSGELFF	TGTGCCAGCAAGTATCGGACAGGGGGGTCCGGGGAGCTGTTTTTT
TRBD1	.	TRBJ1-5	TRBV19	CASRTDRGGNQPQHF	TGTGCCAGCAGGACCGACAGGGGGGGCAATCAGCCCCAGCATTTT
TRBD2	.	TRBJ2-1	TRBV12-5	CASVWRETDNEQFF	TGTGCTAGTGTTTGGCGGGAGACAGACAATGAGCAGTTCTTC
TRBD2	.	TRBJ2-4	TRBV15	CATSRDSASGLAKNIQYF	TGTGCCACCAGCAGAGATTCGGCTAGCGGTCTAGCCAAAAACATTCAGTACTTC
TRBD2	.	TRBJ2-3	TRBV4-3	CASSQGTSGRLVTQYF	TGCGCCAGCAGCCAAGGGACTAGCGGGAGACTTGTTACGCAGTATTTT
TRBD1	.	TRBJ2-1	TRBV5-1	CASSRDRANNEQFF	TGCGCCAGCAGCCGGGACAGGGCCAACAATGAGCAGTTCTTC
.	.	TRBJ2-1	TRBV7-2	CASSLARREYNEQFF	TGTGCCAGCAGCTTAGCCCGTCGGGAATACAATGAGCAGTTCTTC
.	.	TRBJ2-1	TRBV9	CASSPGTSNEQFF	TGTGCCAGCAGCCCCGGGACTTCAAATGAGCAGTTCTTC
.	.	TRBJ2-1	TRBV11-3	CASSLGLTYSYNEQFF	TGTGCCAGCAGCTTAGGACTAACGTACTCCTACAATGAGCAGTTCTTC
TRBD1	.	TRBJ1-1	TRBV10-3	CAITGTGGPNTEAFF	TGTGCCATCACTGGAACAGGGGGGCCAAACACTGAAGCTTTCTTT
TRBD2	.	TRBJ2-1	TRBV4-1	CASMGSGRVSYNEQFF	TGCGCCAGCATGGGAAGCGGGAGGGTATCCTACAATGAGCAGTTCTTC
.	.	TRBJ2-7	TRBV14	CASSQDAGEQYF	TGTGCCAGCAGCCAAGATGCGGGCGAGCAGTACTTC
.	few	TRBJ1-1	TRBV7-3	CASSRTVNTEAFF	TGTGCCAGCAGCCGGACTGTGAACACTGAAGCTTTCTTT
TRBD1	.	TRBJ1-1	TRBV6-5	CASQRNRGRTEAFF	TGTGCCAGTCAGCGGAACAGGGGGCGAACTGAAGCTTTCTTT
TRBD1	.	TRBJ1-1	TRBV6-1	CASRTGQGGTEAFF	TGTGCCAGCAGAACCGGACAGGGCGGGACTGAAGCTTTCTTT
.	.	TRBJ2-7	TRBV14	CASSQEIPGSRAYEQYF	TGTGCCAGCAGCCAAGAAATTCCGGGGTCAAGGGCCTACGAGCAGTACTTC
.	.	TRBJ2-5	TRBV9	CASSVASQETQYF	TGTGCCAGCAGCGTAGCCAGTCAAGAGACCCAGTACTTC
TRBD2	.	TRBJ2-2	TRBV5-1	CASSTGLAGNTGELFF	TGCGCCAGCAGCACGGGACTAGCGGGAAACACCGGGGAGCTGTTTTTT
TRBD2	.	TRBJ2-5	TRBV7-2	CASSLAGAGETQYF	TGTGCCAGCAGCCTAGCGGGAGCCGGGGAGACCCAGTACTTC
.	.	TRBJ1-2	TRBV28	CASSFIQQHGYTF	TGTGCCAGCAGTTTCATACAGCAGCATGGCTACACCTTC
.	.	TRBJ2-7	TRBV11-2	CASSLDRYEQYF	TGTGCCAGCAGCTTAGATAGATACGAGCAGTACTTC
.	.	TRBJ2-1	TRBV9	CASSVEGGSNEQFF	TGTGCCAGCAGCGTAGAGGGAGGTAGCAATGAGCAGTTCTTC
.	.	TRBJ1-1	TRBV7-2	CASSPTPRNTEAFF	TGTGCCAGCAGTCCGACACCGCGGAACACTGAAGCTTTCTTT
.	.	TRBJ1-4	TRBV12-5	CASGFWSATNEKLFF	TGTGCTAGTGGTTTCTGGAGTGCAACTAATGAAAAACTGTTTTTT
TRBD1	.	TRBJ1-2	TRBV11-2	CASSLQGAGGYTF	TGTGCCAGCAGTCTACAGGGGGCGGGTGGCTACACCTTC
TRBD2	.	TRBJ2-7	TRBV18	CASSPQLAGKDEQYF	TGTGCCAGCTCCCCTCAACTAGCGGGAAAGGACGAGCAGTACTTC
.	.	TRBJ2-5	TRBV29-1	CSVDAEETQYF	TGCAGCGTTGACGCAGAAGAGACCCAGTACTTC
TRBD1	.	TRBJ1-2	TRBV28	CASSSQDRGLRGYTF	TGTGCCAGCAGTTCGCAAGACAGGGGGCTCAGGGGCTACACCTTC
.	once	TRBJ1-1	TRBV28	CASSFRRNTEAFF	TGTGCCAGCAGTTTTAGGAGGAACACTGAAGCTTTCTTT
TRBD2	.	TRBJ2-2	TRBV7-2	CASSRDRTSGSSGELFF	TGTGCCAGCAGCCGTGACAGGACTAGCGGGAGTAGCGGGGAGCTGTTTTTT
TRBD2	.	TRBJ2-1	TRBV5-6	CASRLAGINEQFF	TGTGCCAGCCGATTAGCGGGAATAAATGAGCAGTTCTTC
TRBD1	.	TRBJ2-7	TRBV5-6	CASSGLGTGIYEQYF	TGTGCCAGCAGCGGGCTGGGGACAGGGATCTACGAGCAGTACTTC
.	.	TRBJ1-1	TRBV27	CASSLFRNTEAFF	TGTGCCAGCAGTTTATTTCGGAACACTGAAGCTTTCTTT
.	.	TRBJ2-5	TRBV5-4	CASSYSKLIGQETQYF	TGTGCCAGCAGCTACTCGAAGCTGATCGGCCAAGAGACCCAGTACTTC
.	.	TRBJ1-1	TRBV16	CASSLEGGGTEAFF	TGTGCCAGCAGCTTAGAAGGGGGGGGCACTGAAGCTTTCTTT